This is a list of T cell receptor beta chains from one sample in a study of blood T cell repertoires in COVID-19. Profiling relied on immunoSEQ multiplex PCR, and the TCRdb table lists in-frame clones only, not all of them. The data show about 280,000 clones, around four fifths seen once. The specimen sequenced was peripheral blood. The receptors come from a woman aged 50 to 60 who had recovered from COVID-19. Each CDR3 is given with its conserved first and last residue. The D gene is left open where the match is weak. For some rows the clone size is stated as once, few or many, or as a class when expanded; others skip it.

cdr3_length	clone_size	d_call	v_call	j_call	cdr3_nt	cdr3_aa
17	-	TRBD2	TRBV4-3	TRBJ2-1	TGCGCCAGCAGCCAAGGAGCTAGCGGCCGCCCATACAATGAGCAGTTCTTC	CASSQGASGRPYNEQFF
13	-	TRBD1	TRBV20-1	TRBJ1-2	TGCAGTGCCAGTCCAGGGGGCGCTTATGGCTACACCTTC	CSASPGGAYGYTF
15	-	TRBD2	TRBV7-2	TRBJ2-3	TGTGCCAGCAGCCCCCTGCGGGGGGGCACAGATACGCAGTATTTT	CASSPLRGGTDTQYF
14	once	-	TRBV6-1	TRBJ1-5	TGTGCCAGCAGGTTCGTACAGGGAGGGGAGCCCCAGCATTTT	CASRFVQGGEPQHF
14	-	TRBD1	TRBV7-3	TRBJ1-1	TGTGCCAGCAGCCGGGGACAGCTGAACACTGAAGCTTTCTTT	CASSRGQLNTEAFF
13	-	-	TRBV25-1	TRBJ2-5	TGTGCCAGCATTTCGCCAGGGCCTAGGACCCAGTACTTC	CASISPGPRTQYF
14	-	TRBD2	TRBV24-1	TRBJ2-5	TGTGCCACCAGCCGGGGGCGGGGGGAAGAGACCCAGTACTTC	CATSRGRGEETQYF
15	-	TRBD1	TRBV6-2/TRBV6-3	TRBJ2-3	TGTGCCAGCAGTTTCAGGGGGCTCCTATTGGATACGCAGTATTTT	CASSFRGLLLDTQYF
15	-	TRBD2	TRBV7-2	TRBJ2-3	TGTGCCAGCAGCTTTTATGGGACTAGATCAGATACGCAGTATTTT	CASSFYGTRSDTQYF
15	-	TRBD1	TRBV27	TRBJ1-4	TGTGCCAGCAGGTACAGGGGTGCAACTAATGAAAAACTGTTTTTT	CASRYRGATNEKLFF
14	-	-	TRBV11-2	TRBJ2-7	TGTGCCAGCAGCTTTGATAGCGACTCCTACGAGCAGTACTTC	CASSFDSDSYEQYF
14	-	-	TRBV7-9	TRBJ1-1	TGTGCCAGCAGCTATCCCCAGGGTGGACCTGAAGCTTTCTTT	CASSYPQGGPEAFF
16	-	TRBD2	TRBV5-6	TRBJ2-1	TGTGCCAGCAGCTTACCTTCTAGCGGCCCCTACAATGAGCAGTTCTTC	CASSLPSSGPYNEQFF
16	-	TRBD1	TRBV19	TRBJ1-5	TGTGCCAGTAGCGAATTTACCGGGACAGGGAATCAGCCCCAGCATTTT	CASSEFTGTGNQPQHF
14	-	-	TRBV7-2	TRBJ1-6	TGTGCCAGCAGCTTGTCACAGGGCAATTCACCCCTCCACTTT	CASSLSQGNSPLHF
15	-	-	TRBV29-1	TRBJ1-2	TGCAGCGTTGAAGATCCAATTGGGGGACTCTATGGCTACACCTTC	CSVEDPIGGLYGYTF
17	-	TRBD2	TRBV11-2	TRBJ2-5	TGTGCCAGCAGCCTTGTTGGCGGGGGGGCCTTTGGAGAGACCCAGTACTTC	CASSLVGGGAFGETQYF
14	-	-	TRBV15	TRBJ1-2	TGTGCCACCAGCAGATCTAGCAGGGGCTATGGCTACACCTTC	CATSRSSRGYGYTF
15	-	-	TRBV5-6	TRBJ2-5	TGTGCCAGCAGCTTTAGTAGGGGCCCCAGAGAGACCCAGTACTTC	CASSFSRGPRETQYF
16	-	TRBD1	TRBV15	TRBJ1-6	TGTGCCACCAGCACCCAGGGGGCTACCTATAATTCACCCCTCCACTTT	CATSTQGATYNSPLHF
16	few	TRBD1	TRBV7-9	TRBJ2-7	TGTGCCAGCGAAAAAAAGTGGGGGACAGGGCAGCACGAGCAGTACTTC	CASEKKWGTGQHEQYF
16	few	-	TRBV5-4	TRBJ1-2	TGTGCCAGCAGTCGAGGGCTGAAGGGGGTAGACTATGGCTACACCTTC	CASSRGLKGVDYGYTF
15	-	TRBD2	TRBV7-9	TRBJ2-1	TGTGCCAGCAGCTTTTCAAGCGGGGTTTTCAATGAGCAGTTCTTC	CASSFSSGVFNEQFF
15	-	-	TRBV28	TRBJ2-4	TGTGCCAGCAGCGAAACAGGGTCGGCCAAAAACATTCAGTACTTC	CASSETGSAKNIQYF